This T cell receptor (beta chain) was captured in a study of CD4+ T cells in melanoma. Study-level results: A reported correlation linked neoantigen-specific CD4+ T cells to CD8+, macrophage and B cell function.

Concerning this clone: Its target is not known.

The data were produced by immunoSEQ multiplex PCR, yet TCRdb's version contains in-frame clones alone and is incomplete. The sample has approximately 9,900 clones, approximately 68% seen once. The CDR3 contains 13 residues. In germline, CDR1 is ENHRY, CDR2 SYGVKD. With V trimmed by 2 bases and J by 8 bases, 3 bases remained unmatched. Sequencing was performed on cells from a culture (not recorded whether cultured in vitro). The clonotype comes from a human donor with melanoma. This chain uses TRBV10-3 with TRBJ1-2; 9 bases match TRBD1. The CDR3 sequence is CAISEDRGIGYTF. The CDR3 DNA reads TGTGCCATCAGTGAGGACAGGGGGATAGGCTACACCTTC.